The 21 T cell receptor beta chains below were found in one sample sequenced in a study of blood T cell repertoires in COVID-19. TCRdb's table, derived via immunoSEQ multiplex PCR, lists solely in-frame clones and lacks some. The sample records tens of thousands of clones, roughly 80% being singletons. Sequencing input: peripheral blood. Receptors originate from a woman aged 55 to 70 with acute or convalescent COVID-19.

The chain's CDR3 is CASSLGQGAIEQFF. The CDR3 DNA sequence: TGTGCCAGCAGCTTGGGACAGGGGGCTATTGAGCAGTTCTTC. The chain has TRBV7-9 and TRBJ2-1; 12 bases agree with TRBD1. Looked up from germline, CDR1 is SEHNR and CDR2 is FQNEAQ (reference sequence). Trimming at V came to 3 bases and at J to 9 bases, leaving 3 bases not matched to a gene. CDR3 length: 14 amino acids.

The V gene is TRBV5-6, the J gene TRBJ1-4; TRBD1 agrees at 9 bases. This CDR3 has 15 amino acids. Looked up from germline, CDR1 is SGHDT and CDR2 is YYEEEE. V dropped 4 bases and J dropped 8; count of bases not matched to a gene: 9. CDR3 loop: CASSLKTGGLEKLFF. In nucleotides, the CDR3 is TGTGCCAGCAGCCTAAAGACAGGGGGATTAGAAAAACTGTTTTTT.

The chain recombines TRBV18 with TRBJ1-1; D not certain. The CDR3 covers 15 residues. V lost 3 bases and J lost 0, with 11 bases in between. Germline V gene sequence: CDR1 KGHSH, CDR2 LQKENI. CDR3 coding DNA: TGTGCCAGCTCACCCGCGAGCGAGTTGAACACTGAAGCTTTCTTT. The encoded protein is CASSPASELNTEAFF.

This clone was recorded only once. The chain is built from TRBV19 and TRBJ1-1; D gene uncertain. Trimming pared 6 bases from V and 4 bases from J, leaving 9 bases between. Germline V gene sequence: CDR1 LNHDA, CDR2 SQIVND (reference sequence). The CDR3 has 12 residues. The chain's CDR3 is CASRQSGTEAFF. The CDR3 coding sequence is TGTGCCAGTAGACAAAGCGGCACTGAAGCTTTCTTT.

V gene TRBV9 combines with J gene TRBJ1-2, with TRBD1 as a possible D gene (6 bases). The V gene's germline CDR1 is SGDLS and CDR2 YYNGEE. V was cut by 4 bases and J by 6 bases, with 16 bases left in between. This CDR3 contains 14 residues. This chain's CDR3 is CASSLPQGIDGYTF. The CDR3 DNA is TGTGCCAGCAGCTTACCACAGGGCATCGATGGCTACACCTTC.

This clone appeared once. The J gene is TRBJ2-5, the V gene TRBV15; D is unresolved. Germline-derived CDR1 and CDR2 are LNHNV and YYDKDF (reference sequence). Trimming shortened V by 5 bases and J by 7 bases, and 8 bases separated the two germline ends. The CDR3 consists of 11 residues. The CDR3 protein is CATSQMVTQYF. As DNA, the CDR3 is TGTGCCACCAGCCAGATGGTGACCCAGTACTTC.

V gene TRBV30 combines with J gene TRBJ1-5; 7 bases map to TRBD1. Germline loops: CDR1 GTSNPN, CDR2 SVGIG (reference sequence). The CDR3 length is 15 residues. J was trimmed by 3 bases and V by 3 bases; bases with no gene match: 8. CDR3 DNA sequence: TGTGCCTGGAGCGTGAAGGGGGCGGTCAATCAGCCCCAGCATTTT. Translated, it gives CAWSVKGAVNQPQHF.

The chain joins TRBV5-1 to TRBJ2-2; a possible D gene is TRBD1 (5 bases). The CDR3 has 14 amino acids. CDR1 is SGHRS and CDR2 is YFSETQ in the germline V gene. With 4 bases removed from V and 2 bases from J, the gap between germline ends came to 9 bases. This CDR3 is CASSGQGNTGELFF. The DNA for the CDR3 is TGCGCCAGCAGCGGGCAGGGAAACACCGGGGAGCTGTTTTTT.

The rearrangement uses TRBV2 and TRBJ2-5, with TRBD2 identical over 11 bases. Germline V CDR1 and CDR2: SNHLY, FYNNEI. CDR3 size: 14 residues. V shed 5 bases and J 5 bases; nucleotides not matched to a gene: 4. The CDR3 is CASSLSGGAETQYF. CDR3 nucleotides: TGTGCCAGCAGTCTTAGCGGGGGGGCCGAGACCCAGTACTTC.

This clone was observed a single time. This chain links TRBV5-4 with TRBJ2-3, with unresolved D. Trimming took off 0 bases at V and 0 bases at J, with 8 bases between the two ends. Germline V gene sequence: CDR1 SGHNT, CDR2 YYREEE (reference sequence). The CDR3 runs 15 residues. Here the CDR3 reads CASSLESPSTDTQYF. The CDR3, as DNA: TGTGCCAGCAGCTTGGAGAGTCCCAGCACAGATACGCAGTATTTT.

This rearrangement joins TRBV25-1 to TRBJ1-2; TRBD1 agrees at 10 bases. CDR3 length: 14 amino acids. After removal of 6 bases from V and 9 bases from J, the junction contained 10 bases not matched to a gene. In germline, CDR1 is MGHDK, CDR2 SYGVNS. The CDR3 DNA follows: TGTGCCAGCAGCACGGGACAGGGGAGGAGTAGCTACACCTTC. This encodes CASSTGQGRSSYTF.

This clone showed up just once. This chain links TRBV5-1 with TRBJ2-3; 7 nucleotides agree with TRBD1. The CDR3 covers 15 residues. The J segment lost 4 bases and the V segment lost 0 bases, leaving 5 bases of the junction unmatched. Germline CDR1 reads SGHRS; CDR2 reads YFSETQ. CDR3 DNA sequence: TGCGCCAGCAGCTTGGAGGGGGCCAGGTCAGATACGCAGTATTTT. Its translation is CASSLEGARSDTQYF.

V gene TRBV30 combines with J gene TRBJ2-3, with TRBD2 matching over 14 bases. Germline V CDR1 and CDR2: GTSNPN, SVGIG (reference sequence). Losses at the gene ends were 4 bases for V and 6 bases for J; bases not matched to a gene: 21. CDR3 size: 20 residues. The CDR3 DNA follows: TGTGCCTGGACCCGACATACCGGGACTAGCGGGGGTCCATTGAGGGATACGCAGTATTTT. Its protein is CAWTRHTGTSGGPLRDTQYF.

The chain has TRBV19 and TRBJ1-1; the D gene is possibly TRBD1 (5 bases). The CDR3 is made up of 13 amino acids. Germline V gives CDR1 LNHDA, CDR2 SQIVND (reference sequence). The V and J ends lost 8 bases and 4 bases respectively, with 14 bases between them. The CDR3 protein is CASSQGAATEAFF. The CDR3 DNA reads TGTGCCAGTTCCCAGGGTGCGGCCACTGAAGCTTTCTTT.

The rearrangement joins TRBV5-4 to TRBJ1-1; 9 nucleotides match TRBD1. Germline CDR1 SGHNT, CDR2 YYREEE (reference sequence). V lost 1 base, J lost 5 bases, and 6 bases stayed unmatched. The CDR3 runs to 15 residues. The CDR3 reads CASSLPGQGRTEAFF. As DNA, the CDR3 is TGTGCCAGCAGCTTGCCGGGACAGGGAAGGACTGAAGCTTTCTTT.

The CDR3 sequence: CATSRETGADYEQFF. DNA of the CDR3: TGTGCCACCAGCAGAGAAACAGGGGCTGATTATGAGCAGTTCTTC. The rearrangement links TRBV15 to TRBJ2-1; TRBD1 agrees at 7 bases. Per germline, CDR1 LNHNV and CDR2 YYDKDF (reference sequence). The CDR3 is 15 residues long. V was clipped by 0 bases and J by 8 bases; unmatched bases: 7.

The V gene is TRBV25-1, the J gene TRBJ2-1; 9 positions match TRBD1. From germline, CDR1 is MGHDK and CDR2 SYGVNS. The CDR3 contains 16 residues. The ends lost 0 bases at V and 5 bases at J; junction bases unmatched: 5. CDR3: CASSEYGTGNDNEQFF. CDR3 nucleotides: TGTGCCAGCAGTGAATATGGGACAGGGAATGACAATGAGCAGTTCTTC.

The genes are TRBV3-1 (or the pseudogene TRBV3-2) and TRBJ1-5, with 11 positions matching TRBD1. CDR3 length equals 16 residues. The germline gives CDR1 LGHDT, CDR2 YNNKEL (reference sequence). Trimming cost V 4 bases and J 9 bases; bases outside gene matches: 11. CDR3 sequence: CASSLGTGGGKGPQHF. DNA of the CDR3: TGTGCCAGCAGCCTCGGGACAGGGGGGGGAAAGGGGCCCCAGCATTTT.

The chain recombines TRBV7-2 with TRBJ2-1, with 12 positions matching TRBD2. Per germline, CDR1 SGHTA and CDR2 FQGNSA. CDR3 length equals 16 residues. After removal of 3 bases from V and 4 bases from J, the junction contained 4 bases not matched to a gene. The chain's CDR3 is CASSLSTSGGYNEQFF. DNA of the CDR3: TGTGCCAGCAGCTTGTCCACTAGCGGGGGGTACAATGAGCAGTTCTTC.

The rearrangement links TRBV6-5 to TRBJ1-4, with D possibly TRBD1 on 6 matching bases. The CDR3 sequence is 15 residues long. Germline V gene data show CDR1 as MNHEY and CDR2 as SVGAGI. V gave up 6 bases and J gave up 4 bases, with 15 bases separating them. The DNA for the CDR3 is TGTGCCAGCAGACCCACAGGACAGCTTAATGAAAAACTGTTTTTT. This encodes CASRPTGQLNEKLFF.

The V call is TRBV7-8, the J call TRBJ2-7; D perhaps matches TRBD2 (6 bases). Looked up from germline, CDR1 is SGHVS and CDR2 is FQNEAQ. The CDR3 is 14 amino acids. V was shortened by 5 bases and J by 4 bases, with 15 bases between the two germline ends. This CDR3 reads CASSPAPGGYEQYF. CDR3 coding DNA: TGTGCCAGCAGCCCCGCCCCTGGAGGGTACGAGCAGTACTTC.